This T cell receptor (beta chain) was recovered during a study of early T cells in non-severe SARS-CoV-2 infection listed by TCRdb under 2021. For context, the study as a whole: TCR sequencing used bulk RNA from unsorted whole blood, so alpha and beta chains could not be paired.

CDR1 and CDR2 (SGDLS, YYNGEE) derive from the germline V gene. Inclusive of the bounding cysteine and phenylalanine, the CDR3 is 19 residues long. The only DNA kept is the CDR3, 57 bases in frame from the first base. Germline trimming amounts to 3 bases on V and 1 base on J, with 10 as the count of junction bases outside the gene matches. Library creation used 5' RACE. Sequencing used a NextSeq 500. The TCR library protocol attached unique molecular identifiers to individual cDNA molecules to correct for sequencing error and PCR bias. Both TCR alpha and beta chains were sequenced, and tight co-correlation was observed between alpha and beta sequence abundances in each sample. As for the authors' bioinformatics: V gene, J gene and CDR3 annotation of TCR sequences was performed with Decombinator V4. TCRs were defined as expanded if a significant change between any two time points was detected under a Poisson model with p below 0.0001. TCR abundances were normalised to the total number of TCRs sequenced in each sample and reported as counts per million. TRAV1-2 paired with TRAJ12, TRAJ20 or TRAJ33 defined MAIT TCRs, while TRAV10 paired with TRAJ18 defined iNKT TCRs. VDJdb, accessed 1 November 2021, was searched for CMV, EBV and SARS-CoV-2 annotated TCRs, excluding TCRs annotated for multiple antigens. TCRdb reanalyzed the raw reads on its own, using fastp at Q25 for trimming and MiXCR for clone calling, and kept in-frame beta chains. One record per CDR3 amino acid sequence lists the most common genes and DNA. What appears here as the V and J calls and clone size reflects TCRdb's work, not the paper's. A total of about 55,000 distinct CDR3 sequences appear in this sample, roughly an eighth of them only once. The top ten constitute about 1.3% of the sample.

This was a case-control study nested in a cohort of healthcare workers in London, UK, who had nasopharyngeal swab PCR tests and blood samples taken every week. Between 23 and 31 March 2020, the week of the UK lockdown, healthcare workers were enrolled and then followed up weekly for as long as 16 weeks. Study-level results and caveats: Matching against VDJdb was skewed toward anti-spike CD8 responses, likely underestimated virus-specific expansions, and missed private and CD4 specificities.

This clonotype came up a few times. Its antigen has not been determined. Qualities for individual bases were not recorded, and no much larger clone is one base off. The rearrangement joined TRBV9 to TRBJ2-3, with 14 junctional bases fitting TRBD2. The clonotype originates from an adult who was a healthcare worker with PCR-confirmed SARS-CoV-2 infection or an uninfected control (not recorded which). Sample: whole blood. The nucleotide sequence is TGTGCCAGCAGCGGTCGACTAGCGGGGGGGCTGGTTGGCACAGATACGCAGTATTTT. Its protein is CASSGRLAGGLVGTDTQYF.